This TCR beta chain was observed in a study of identical twins. General study results and limits: Models predicted too little out-of-frame TCR alpha sharing in monozygotic twins. Sequences that were out-of-frame, alpha and twin-shared displayed an excess of low generation probability. Fewer insertions characterized abundant cord blood beta clonotypes, whereas memory repertoires showed none.

This clonotype has ten or more counts. No antigen is known for it. CDR1 MDHEN and CDR2 SYDVKM come from the germline V gene. Trimming at V came to 6 bases and at J to 5 bases, leaving 6 bases not matched to a gene. This CDR3 comprises 14 residues. A universal primer site came from template switching; cDNA carried unique molecular identifiers. TCRdb processed the 5' RACE reads anew with MiXCR; each CDR3 protein has one entry. Counted here are about 150,000 distinct CDR3 sequences, roughly 3.5% occurring once; the ten biggest clones make up 8% to 8.5%. The origin of this receptor is a man aged 18 to 35 in good health. The sequenced material came from memory T cells sorted from blood. This sequence joins TRBV28 and TRBJ2-3; TRBD2 agrees at 9 bases. CDR3 nucleotide sequence: TGTGCCAGCAGCCGGGCGGGAGGGGGAGATACGCAGTATTTT. It specifies CASSRAGGGDTQYF.